Each of the 6 T cell receptor beta chains below was sequenced from the same sample in a study of T cells in Graves' hyperthyroidism and ophthalmopathy. Regions amplified from RNA transcripts were the TCR beta CDR3 regions. When the TCR CDR3 underwent first-round RT-PCR, the HTBI primer set was used. TCRdb recomputed calls from the multiplex PCR reads with MiXCR, one row per CDR3 protein. The table has some 620,000 distinct CDR3 sequences, roughly 17% seen once. What was sequenced was blood. The receptor source for this set is a woman aged 30 to 39 with Graves' hyperthyroidism.

V gene TRBV20-1 combines with J gene TRBJ2-1; 7 bases line up with TRBD2. This CDR3 contains 13 residues. Per the germline V gene, CDR1 is DFQATT and CDR2 is SNEGSKA (reference sequence). Unmatched junction bases numbered 8, after V lost 2 bases and J lost 10 bases. The CDR3 region is CSARSRTSPEQFF. The CDR3 bases are TGCAGTGCTAGATCCCGGACTAGTCCCGAGCAGTTCTTC.

Of note for this clonotype: At one end, the junction sequence differs from germline, possibly due to a read error. This rearrangement joins TRBV5-1 to TRBJ2-1; 9 positions match TRBD1. The CDR3 loop spans 13 amino acids. CDR1 and CDR2 from the germline V gene are SGHRS and YFSETQ. The CDR3 sequence: CASSGQGMDEQLF. CDR3 in DNA: TGCGCCAGCAGCGGACAGGGGATGGATGAGCAGCTCTTC.

This clonotype was observed a handful of times. This sequence joins TRBV27 and TRBJ1-5; D unclear. V lost 3 bases to trimming and J lost 1 base, with 10 bases between them. CDR1 is MNHEY, CDR2 SMNVEV, per germline (reference sequence). The CDR3 contains 15 residues. The CDR3 region is CASSLGGLSNQPQHF. The CDR3 DNA reads as TGTGCCAGCAGTTTGGGAGGGTTAAGCAATCAGCCCCAGCATTTT.

This clonotype turned up a few times. V and J are TRBV30 and TRBJ1-4; maybe TRBD1 (6 bases). Germline V gene data show CDR1 as GTSNPN and CDR2 as SVGIG (reference sequence). This CDR3 has 16 residues. Trimming stripped 0 bases from V and 0 bases from J, with 11 bases between. The CDR3 spells CAWSVQGTATNEKLFF. CDR3 sequence (DNA): TGTGCCTGGAGTGTACAGGGTACCGCAACTAATGAAAAACTGTTTTTT.

This clonotype was seen at least ten times. The chain carries TRBV11-2 and TRBJ2-1; TRBD2 aligns across 7 bases. This CDR3 spans 17 amino acids. V was clipped by 6 bases and J by 0 bases; unmatched bases: 11. In germline, CDR1 is SGHAT, CDR2 FQNNGV. The CDR3 loop reads CASRTRASGHSYNEQFF. In nucleotides, the CDR3 is TGTGCCAGCAGAACGAGGGCTAGCGGCCACTCCTACAATGAGCAGTTCTTC.

This clonotype was seen repeatedly, ten times or more. V is TRBV29-1 and J is TRBJ2-7; 13 bases align to TRBD2. The germline gives CDR1 SQVTM, CDR2 ANQGSEA. CDR3 length equals 15 residues. V was clipped by 3 bases and J by 2 bases; unmatched bases: 4. This CDR3 reads CSVDGLAGVPYEQYF. The CDR3 region has the DNA TGCAGCGTTGACGGACTAGCGGGAGTTCCCTACGAGCAGTACTTC.